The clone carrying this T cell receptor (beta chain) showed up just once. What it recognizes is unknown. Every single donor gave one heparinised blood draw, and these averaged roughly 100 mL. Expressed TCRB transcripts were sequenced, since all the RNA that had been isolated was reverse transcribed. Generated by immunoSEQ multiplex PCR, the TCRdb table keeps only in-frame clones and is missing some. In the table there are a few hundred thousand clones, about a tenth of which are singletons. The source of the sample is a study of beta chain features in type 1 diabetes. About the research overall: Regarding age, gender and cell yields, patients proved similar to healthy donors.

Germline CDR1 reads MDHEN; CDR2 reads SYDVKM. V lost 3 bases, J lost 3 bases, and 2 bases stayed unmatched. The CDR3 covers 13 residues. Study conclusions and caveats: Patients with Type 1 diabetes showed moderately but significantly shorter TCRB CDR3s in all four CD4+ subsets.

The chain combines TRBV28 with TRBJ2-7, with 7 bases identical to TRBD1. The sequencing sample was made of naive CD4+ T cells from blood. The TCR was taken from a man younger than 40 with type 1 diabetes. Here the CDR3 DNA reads TGTGCCAGCAGTTTGGGGACAGTCTACGAGCAGTACTTC. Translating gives CASSLGTVYEQYF.